The 6 T cell receptor beta chains listed next were all sequenced from one sample in a study of blood T cell repertoires in COVID-19. Assay: immunoSEQ multiplex PCR; the TCRdb copy retains only in-frame clones and omits some. The sample includes over 200,000 clones, more than 75% of them seen just once. Material: peripheral blood. The origin of the receptors is a man aged 40-49 years with active or convalescent COVID-19.

This chain connects TRBV9 to TRBJ2-7, with 7 bases identical to TRBD2. The CDR3 has 15 amino acids. CDR1 and CDR2 (germline): SGDLS, YYNGEE. V lost 4 bases and J lost 2; bases outside the gene matches: 9. This CDR3 is CASSPREGSAYEQYF. The CDR3 DNA is TGTGCCAGCAGCCCTAGGGAGGGATCGGCCTACGAGCAGTACTTC.

The V and J genes are TRBV9 and TRBJ2-4; perhaps TRBD2 as D (5 bases). The germline CDR1 and CDR2 sequences are SGDLS and YYNGEE. Trimming stripped 0 bases from V and 6 bases from J, with 7 bases between. The CDR3 extends over 13 amino acids. CDR3 coding DNA: TGTGCCAGCAGCGTAGGAGGGAGAAACATTCAGTACTTC. This codes for CASSVGGRNIQYF.

This clone was found a few times. V is TRBV9 and J is TRBJ1-6; 8 bases align to TRBD1. J lost 5 bases, V lost 4 bases, and 8 bases had no gene match. The CDR3 runs 16 residues. Per germline, CDR1 SGDLS and CDR2 YYNGEE. Here the CDR3 reads CASSIRTGTNNSPLHF. In nucleotides, the CDR3 is TGTGCCAGCAGCATACGGACAGGGACAAATAATTCACCCCTCCACTTT.

The chain is built from TRBV4-1 and TRBJ2-1, with D possibly matching TRBD2 (6 bases). Trimming removed 3 bases from V and 3 bases from J, with 9 bases in between. The CDR3 runs 14 residues. CDR1 and CDR2 (germline): MGHRA, YSYEKL. DNA of the CDR3: TGCGCCAGCAGCCATGTTAGCGGCTACAATGAGCAGTTCTTC. Translating gives CASSHVSGYNEQFF.

The rearrangement joins TRBV11-2 to TRBJ1-2; TRBD1 might be the D (6 bases). This CDR3 is 14 amino acids long. V gave up 3 bases and J gave up 2 bases, with 10 bases separating them. The germline CDR1 and CDR2 sequences are SGHAT and FQNNGV. CDR3 DNA: TGTGCCAGCAGCTTCGCGACAGGCAACTATGGCTACACCTTC. Translation: CASSFATGNYGYTF.

The rearrangement uses TRBV18 and TRBJ2-1, with D possibly TRBD2 on 5 matching bases. Between the trimmed V and J ends, which lost 6 bases and 0 bases, there was a span of 15 bases. The CDR3 runs 16 residues. From germline, CDR1 is KGHSH and CDR2 LQKENI. Written as DNA, the CDR3 is TGTGCCAGCTCGCCAATTGGAGGCAGCTCCTACAATGAGCAGTTCTTC. Protein product: CASSPIGGSSYNEQFF.